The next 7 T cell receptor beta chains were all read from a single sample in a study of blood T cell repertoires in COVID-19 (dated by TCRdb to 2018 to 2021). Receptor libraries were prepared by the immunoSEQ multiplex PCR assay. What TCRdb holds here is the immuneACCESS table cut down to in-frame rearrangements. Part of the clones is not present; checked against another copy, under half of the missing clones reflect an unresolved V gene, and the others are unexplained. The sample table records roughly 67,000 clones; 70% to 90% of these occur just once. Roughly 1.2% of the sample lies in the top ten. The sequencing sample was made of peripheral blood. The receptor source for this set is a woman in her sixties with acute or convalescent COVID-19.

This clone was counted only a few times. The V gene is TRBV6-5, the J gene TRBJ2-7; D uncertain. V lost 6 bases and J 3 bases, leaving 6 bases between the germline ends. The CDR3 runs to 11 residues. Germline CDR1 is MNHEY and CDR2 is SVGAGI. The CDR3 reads CASSLYYEQYV. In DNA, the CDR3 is TGTGCCAGCAGCCTATACTACGAGCAGTACGTC.

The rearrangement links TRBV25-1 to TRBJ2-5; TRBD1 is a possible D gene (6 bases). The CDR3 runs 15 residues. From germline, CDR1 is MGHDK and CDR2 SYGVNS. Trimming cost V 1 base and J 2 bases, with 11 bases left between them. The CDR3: CASSEWGRGQETQYF. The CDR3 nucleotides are TGTGCCAGCAGTGAATGGGGCAGGGGTCAAGAGACCCAGTACTTC.

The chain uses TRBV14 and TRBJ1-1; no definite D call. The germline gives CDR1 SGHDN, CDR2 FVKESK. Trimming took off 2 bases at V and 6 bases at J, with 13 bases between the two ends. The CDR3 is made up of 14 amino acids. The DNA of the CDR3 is TGTGCCAGCAGCCAACAGAGGGCTAGCGCTGAAGCTTTCTTT. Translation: CASSQQRASAEAFF.

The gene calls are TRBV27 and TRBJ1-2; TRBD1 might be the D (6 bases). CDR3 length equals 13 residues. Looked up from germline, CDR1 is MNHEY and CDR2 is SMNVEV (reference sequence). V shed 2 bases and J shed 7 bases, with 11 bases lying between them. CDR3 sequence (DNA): TGTGCCAGCAGTTTACAGGGGCTGGGTGGCTACACCTTC. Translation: CASSLQGLGGYTF.

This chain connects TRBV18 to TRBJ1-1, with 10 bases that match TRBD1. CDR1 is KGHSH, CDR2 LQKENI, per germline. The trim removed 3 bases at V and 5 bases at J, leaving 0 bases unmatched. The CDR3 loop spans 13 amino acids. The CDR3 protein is CASSPGQGTEAFF. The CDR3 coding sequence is TGTGCCAGCTCACCGGGACAGGGGACTGAAGCTTTCTTT.

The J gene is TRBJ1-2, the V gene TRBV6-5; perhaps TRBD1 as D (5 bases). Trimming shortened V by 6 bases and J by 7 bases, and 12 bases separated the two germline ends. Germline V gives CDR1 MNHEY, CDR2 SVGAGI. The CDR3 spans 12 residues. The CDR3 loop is CASSPRGFGYTF. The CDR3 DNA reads TGTGCCAGCAGCCCCCGGGGGTTTGGCTACACCTTC.

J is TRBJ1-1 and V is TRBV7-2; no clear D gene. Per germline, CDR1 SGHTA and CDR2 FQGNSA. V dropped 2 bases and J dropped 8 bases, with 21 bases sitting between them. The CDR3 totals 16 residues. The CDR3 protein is CASSLTPPSAGFEAFF. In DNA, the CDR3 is TGTGCCAGCAGCTTAACGCCCCCGTCAGCGGGGTTCGAAGCTTTCTTT. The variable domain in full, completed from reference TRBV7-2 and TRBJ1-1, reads GAGVSQSPSNKVTEKGKDVELRCDPISGHTALYWYRQSLGQGLEFLIYFQGNSAPDKSGLPSDRFSAERTGGSVSTLTIQRTQQEDSAVYLCASSLTPPSAGFEAFFGQGTRLTVV.